Listed here are 21 T cell receptor beta chains from one sample, sequenced in a study of cytomegalovirus exposure and HLA in healthy donors. The PCR ran on 60 Vbeta and 13 Jbeta primers. TCRdb's copy holds only in-frame clones and misses some; the assay was immunoSEQ multiplex PCR. The data hold about 140,000 clones, with over 50% observed a single time. Specimen: PBMCs. The source of these receptors is a human donor in good health.

This sequence joins TRBV9 and TRBJ2-7; 7 nucleotides align to TRBD1. The CDR3 is 15 residues long. Germline V gene lookup returns CDR1 SGDLS and CDR2 YYNGEE. Unmatched junction bases numbered 8, after V lost 4 bases and J lost 1 base. CDR3 protein: CASSPQWGQSYEQYF. The CDR3 DNA reads TGTGCCAGCAGCCCCCAATGGGGACAGTCCTACGAGCAGTACTTC.

The chain recombines TRBV5-1 with TRBJ2-2; a possible D gene is TRBD2 (7 bases). CDR3 size: 16 residues. Per the germline V gene, CDR1 is SGHRS and CDR2 is YFSETQ. Trimming removed 8 bases from V and 4 bases from J, with 21 bases in between. The CDR3 sequence is CASRKPVGGATGELFF. CDR3 DNA sequence: TGCGCCAGTCGAAAACCCGTAGGGGGGGCCACCGGGGAGCTGTTTTTT.

The rearrangement uses TRBV10-3 and TRBJ2-7; D remains ambiguous. Deletions cut 2 bases from V and 0 bases from J, with 14 bases between. This CDR3 has 16 residues. Germline V gene sequence: CDR1 ENHRY, CDR2 SYGVKD. The chain's CDR3 is CAISEDRAFSSYEQYF. Written as DNA, the CDR3 is TGTGCCATCAGTGAGGATCGAGCGTTTAGCTCCTACGAGCAGTACTTC.

The rearrangement uses TRBV11-2 and TRBJ2-1; 7 bases are a match to TRBD2. The trim removed 2 bases at V and 4 bases at J, leaving 5 bases unmatched. CDR1 and CDR2 (germline): SGHAT, FQNNGV. The CDR3 loop spans 15 amino acids. In DNA form, the CDR3 reads TGTGCCAGCAGCTTACGGCGGGAGAAGTACAATGAGCAGTTCTTC. Amino acids: CASSLRREKYNEQFF.

This chain connects TRBV28 to TRBJ2-7; D perhaps matches TRBD2 (5 bases). Trimming took off 2 bases at V and 0 bases at J, with 17 bases between the two ends. CDR3 length equals 17 residues. CDR1 is MDHEN, CDR2 SYDVKM, per germline. This CDR3 reads CASSLIRSGLYSYEQYF. CDR3 DNA: TGTGCCAGCAGTTTAATTCGAAGCGGACTTTACTCCTACGAGCAGTACTTC.

The chain has TRBV27 and TRBJ1-2, with TRBD1 as a possible D gene (5 bases). Trimming removed 0 bases from V and 4 bases from J, with 15 bases in between. CDR1 MNHEY and CDR2 SMNVEV come from the germline V gene (reference sequence). The CDR3 has 16 residues. The CDR3 bases are TGTGCCAGCAGTTTATCCCCCCGGGGGTCCGTCTATGGCTACACCTTC. Translated, it gives CASSLSPRGSVYGYTF.

This clone was seen a handful of times. The chain links TRBV4-2 to TRBJ2-3; D is unresolved. The CDR3 runs to 14 residues. CDR1 and CDR2 from the germline V gene are LGHNA and YNFKEQ. V lost 1 base to trimming and J lost 3 bases, with 8 bases between them. The CDR3 spells CASSQGSSTDTQYF. CDR3 bases: TGTGCCAGCAGCCAAGGGAGCAGTACAGATACGCAGTATTTT.

CDR3 in amino acids: CASRVGQGDEQYF. DNA of the CDR3: TGCGCCAGCAGGGTGGGACAGGGCGACGAGCAGTACTTC. The chain employs TRBV5-1 and TRBJ2-5; 9 bases align to TRBD1. With the DNA end fitting TRBJ2-7 better, the J assignment may be wrong. The CDR3 has 13 amino acids. Germline V gene lookup returns CDR1 SGHRS and CDR2 YFSETQ.

This clone was observed a few times. The J gene is TRBJ2-2, the V gene TRBV27; the D is unclear. The CDR3 has 14 residues. Deletions cut 5 bases from V and 7 bases from J, with 14 bases between. Germline CDR1 and CDR2: MNHEY and SMNVEV (reference sequence). The CDR3 is CASSVDPRGGELFF. CDR3 nucleotides: TGTGCCAGCAGTGTAGACCCTCGCGGCGGGGAGCTGTTTTTT.

The V and J genes are TRBV11-2 and TRBJ2-5, with 8 nucleotides matching TRBD2. The end of the DNA fits TRBJ2-7 better, so the J call may be wrong. The CDR3 has 16 amino acids. Germline assignment: CDR1 SGHAT and CDR2 FQNNGV. CDR3 region: CASSSRPGLGSYEQYF. The CDR3 DNA follows: TGTGCCAGCAGCTCGAGACCGGGACTAGGGTCCTACGAGCAGTACTTC.

The gene calls are TRBV28 and TRBJ2-7, with TRBD1 matching 7 bases. The trim removed 5 bases at V and 3 bases at J, leaving 7 bases unmatched. Germline V gene lookup returns CDR1 MDHEN and CDR2 SYDVKM. The CDR3 length is 14 residues. CDR3 DNA: TGTGCCAGCAGTCCCCCGACAGGGATCTACGAGCAGTACTTC. It specifies CASSPPTGIYEQYF.

The genes are TRBV7-3 and TRBJ1-1; D gene uncertain. CDR1 and CDR2 from the germline V gene are SGHTA and FQGTGA. V gave up 4 bases and J gave up 4 bases, with 13 bases separating them. The CDR3 has 14 amino acids. The CDR3 loop is CASSSGREGTEAFF. The CDR3 region has the DNA TGTGCCAGCAGCTCTGGACGCGAGGGCACTGAAGCTTTCTTT. Full variable domain (missing parts from reference TRBV7-3 and TRBJ1-1): GAGVSQTPSNKVTEKGKYVELRCDPISGHTALYWYRQSLGQGPEFLIYFQGTGAADDSGLPNDRFFAVRPEGSVSTLKIQRTERGDSAVYLCASSSGREGTEAFFGQGTRLTVV.

The chain combines TRBV5-1 with TRBJ2-1, with TRBD2 matching over 10 bases. The junction had 8 bases not matched to a gene; V was cut back by 4 bases and J by 4 bases. CDR1 is SGHRS, CDR2 YFSETQ, per germline. CDR3 size: 16 residues. The CDR3 bases are TGCGCCAGCAGCCTCTTTAGCGGGAGGACGTACAATGAGCAGTTCTTC. Protein sequence: CASSLFSGRTYNEQFF.

This clone appeared a few times. V and J are TRBV4-1 and TRBJ2-3, with 10 bases aligning to TRBD2. CDR1 MGHRA and CDR2 YSYEKL come from the germline V gene. Trimming at V came to 4 bases and at J to 0 bases, leaving 7 bases not matched to a gene. The CDR3 extends over 17 amino acids. The CDR3: CASSPVTSGSSTDTQYF. In DNA form, the CDR3 reads TGCGCCAGCAGCCCGGTGACTAGCGGGTCTAGCACAGATACGCAGTATTTT.

The rearrangement joins TRBV11-3 to TRBJ1-4; 8 bases are shared with TRBD1. This CDR3 region has 15 residues. Germline CDR1 reads SGHNT; CDR2 reads YENEEA. With V trimmed by 6 bases and J by 3 bases, 6 bases remained unmatched. Written as DNA, the CDR3 is TGTGCCAGCAGTCGTCAGGACAGGGCTAATGAAAAACTGTTTTTT. Amino acid sequence: CASSRQDRANEKLFF.

This clone appeared a few times. The V call is TRBV6-5, the J call TRBJ1-1, with 7 positions matching TRBD1. CDR3 length equals 14 residues. J gave up 4 bases and V 7 bases, and 9 bases lay outside the gene matches. Germline CDR1 and CDR2: MNHEY and SVGAGI. The CDR3 here is CASIGGGGGTEAFF. DNA of the CDR3: TGTGCCAGCATCGGAGGGGGCGGTGGCACTGAAGCTTTCTTT.

About this clone itself: Other DNA sequences in the sample encode the same CDR3. The rearrangement joins TRBV6-4 to TRBJ2-3; 10 bases are shared with TRBD2. Germline V lookup: CDR1 MRHNA, CDR2 SNTAGT. The CDR3 sequence is 14 residues long. The junction had 0 bases not matched to a gene; V was cut back by 5 bases and J by 1 base. This chain's CDR3 is CASSLAGGTDTQYF. The CDR3 coding sequence is TGTGCCAGCAGTCTAGCGGGAGGCACAGATACGCAGTATTTT.

This chain links TRBV19 with TRBJ2-1, with 9 bases lining up with TRBD1. This CDR3 is 14 amino acids long. The germline V gene encodes CDR1 LNHDA and CDR2 SQIVND (reference sequence). Unmatched junction bases numbered 6, after V lost 3 bases and J lost 9 bases. In nucleotides, the CDR3 is TGTGCCAGTAGTATCGGACAGGGGATTGCTGAGCAGTTCTTC. Amino acids: CASSIGQGIAEQFF.

A single count supports this clone. V is TRBV7-6 and J is TRBJ2-7, with 13 bases matching TRBD2. The CDR3 loop spans 15 amino acids. Germline CDR1 reads SGHVS; CDR2 reads FNYEAQ. V dropped 4 bases and J dropped 2; count of bases not matched to a gene: 2. The CDR3 sequence is CASSSGTSGTYEQYF. CDR3 bases: TGTGCCAGCAGCTCCGGGACTAGCGGGACCTACGAGCAGTACTTC.

The V and J genes are TRBV7-3 and TRBJ2-5; TRBD2 aligns across 13 bases. Germline V CDR1 and CDR2: SGHTA, FQGTGA. The CDR3 sequence is 15 residues long. Trimming cost V 4 bases and J 7 bases; bases outside gene matches: 6. The CDR3 region is CASSYTSGRGLTQYF. CDR3 sequence (DNA): TGTGCCAGCAGCTACACTAGCGGGAGGGGGTTGACCCAGTACTTC.

J is TRBJ2-3 and V is TRBV11-3, with 11 bases fitting TRBD2. Germline CDR1 is SGHNT and CDR2 is YENEEA. The junction had 18 bases not matched to a gene; V was cut back by 5 bases and J by 5 bases. The CDR3 consists of 19 residues. The CDR3 DNA reads TGTGCCAGCAGCCTGCTCGGGGGCAGTCTAGCGGGAGGCAGAGATACGCAGTATTTT. This translates into CASSLLGGSLAGGRDTQYF.